Each of the 3 T cell receptor beta chains below was sequenced from the same sample in a study of blood T cell repertoires in COVID-19. The protocol was immunoSEQ multiplex PCR, while the TCRdb copy is restricted to in-frame clones and leaves out a portion. The table has under 150,000 clones, roughly 85% seen once. The sample taken for sequencing was peripheral blood. These receptors were taken from a human donor in a cohort sampled during active COVID-19.

The chain is built from TRBV10-3 and TRBJ1-2, with a tentative D call TRBD1 (5 bases). Trimming pared 0 bases from V and 7 bases from J, leaving 12 bases between. The CDR3 is 14 amino acids. The germline V gene has CDR1 ENHRY and CDR2 SYGVKD. In DNA, the CDR3 is TGTGCCATCAGTGAGTCATCGGGGGAAGGTGGCTACACCTTC. It encodes CAISESSGEGGYTF.

V usage is TRBV6-5 and J usage is TRBJ1-5; no clear D. Per germline, CDR1 MNHEY and CDR2 SVGAGI. The CDR3 is made up of 12 amino acids. The V and J ends lost 10 bases and 9 bases respectively, with 16 bases between them. The CDR3 spells CAIRSGNGPQHF. For the CDR3, the DNA is TGTGCCATCCGGTCCGGGAATGGGCCCCAGCATTTT.

The chain uses TRBV28 and TRBJ1-2; TRBD1 agrees at 7 bases. The CDR3 extends over 13 amino acids. Germline loops: CDR1 MDHEN, CDR2 SYDVKM. V was clipped by 8 bases and J by 8 bases; unmatched bases: 11. The DNA of the CDR3 is TGTGCCAGCGGGACAGTCGCGTCCCTGGGCTACACCTTC. Amino acid sequence: CASGTVASLGYTF.